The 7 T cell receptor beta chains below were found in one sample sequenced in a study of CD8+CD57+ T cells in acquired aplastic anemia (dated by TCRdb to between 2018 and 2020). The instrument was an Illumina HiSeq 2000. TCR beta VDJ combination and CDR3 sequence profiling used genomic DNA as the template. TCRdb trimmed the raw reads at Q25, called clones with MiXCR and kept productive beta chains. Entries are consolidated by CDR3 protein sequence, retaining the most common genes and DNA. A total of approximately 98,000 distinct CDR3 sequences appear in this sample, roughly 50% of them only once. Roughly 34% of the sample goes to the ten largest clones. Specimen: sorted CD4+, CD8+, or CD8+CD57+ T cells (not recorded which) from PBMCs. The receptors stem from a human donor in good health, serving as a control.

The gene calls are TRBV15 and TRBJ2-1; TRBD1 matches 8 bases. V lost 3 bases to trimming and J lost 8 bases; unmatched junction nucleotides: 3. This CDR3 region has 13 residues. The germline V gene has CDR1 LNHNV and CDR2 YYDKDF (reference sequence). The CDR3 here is CATSRDRAYEQFF. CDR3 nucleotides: TGTGCCACCAGCAGGGACAGGGCTTATGAGCAGTTCTTC.

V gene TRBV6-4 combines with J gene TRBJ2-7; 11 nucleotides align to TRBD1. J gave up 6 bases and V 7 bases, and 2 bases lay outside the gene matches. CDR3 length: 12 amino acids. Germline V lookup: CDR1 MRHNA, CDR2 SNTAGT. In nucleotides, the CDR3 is TGTGCCAGCACCGGGACAGGGGGCGAGCAGTACTTC. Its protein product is CASTGTGGEQYF.

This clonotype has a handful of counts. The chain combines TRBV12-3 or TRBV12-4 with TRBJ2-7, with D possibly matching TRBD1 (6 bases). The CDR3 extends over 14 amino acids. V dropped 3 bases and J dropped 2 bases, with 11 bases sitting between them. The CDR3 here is CASSFVGQPYEQYF. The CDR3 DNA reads TGTGCCAGCAGTTTCGTCGGACAGCCCTACGAGCAGTACTTC.

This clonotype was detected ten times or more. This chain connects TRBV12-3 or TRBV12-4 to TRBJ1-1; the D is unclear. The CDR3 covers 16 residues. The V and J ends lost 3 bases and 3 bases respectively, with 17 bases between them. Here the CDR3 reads CASSFAAGLADTEAFF. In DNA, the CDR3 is TGTGCCAGCAGTTTTGCCGCTGGGCTTGCGGACACTGAAGCTTTCTTT.

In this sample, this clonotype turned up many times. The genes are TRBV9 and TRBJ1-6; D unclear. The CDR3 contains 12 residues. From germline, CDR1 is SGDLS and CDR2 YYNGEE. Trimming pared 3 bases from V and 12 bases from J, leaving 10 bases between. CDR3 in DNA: TGTGCCAGCAGCGCACGCGGTGGACCCCTCCACTTT. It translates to CASSARGGPLHF.

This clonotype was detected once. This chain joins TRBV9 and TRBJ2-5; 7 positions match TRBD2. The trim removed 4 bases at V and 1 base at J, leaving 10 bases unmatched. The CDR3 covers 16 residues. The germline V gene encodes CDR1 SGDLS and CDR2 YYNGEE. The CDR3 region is CASSFFAGESQETQYF. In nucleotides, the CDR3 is TGTGCCAGCAGCTTTTTTGCGGGGGAGTCCCAAGAGACCCAGTACTTC.

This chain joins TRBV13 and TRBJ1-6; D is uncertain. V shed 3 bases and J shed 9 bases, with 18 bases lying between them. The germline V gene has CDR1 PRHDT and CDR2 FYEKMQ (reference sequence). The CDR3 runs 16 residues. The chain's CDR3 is CASSLSEGGNASPLHF. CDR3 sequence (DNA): TGTGCCAGCAGCTTGTCGGAGGGCGGGAATGCTTCACCCCTCCACTTT.